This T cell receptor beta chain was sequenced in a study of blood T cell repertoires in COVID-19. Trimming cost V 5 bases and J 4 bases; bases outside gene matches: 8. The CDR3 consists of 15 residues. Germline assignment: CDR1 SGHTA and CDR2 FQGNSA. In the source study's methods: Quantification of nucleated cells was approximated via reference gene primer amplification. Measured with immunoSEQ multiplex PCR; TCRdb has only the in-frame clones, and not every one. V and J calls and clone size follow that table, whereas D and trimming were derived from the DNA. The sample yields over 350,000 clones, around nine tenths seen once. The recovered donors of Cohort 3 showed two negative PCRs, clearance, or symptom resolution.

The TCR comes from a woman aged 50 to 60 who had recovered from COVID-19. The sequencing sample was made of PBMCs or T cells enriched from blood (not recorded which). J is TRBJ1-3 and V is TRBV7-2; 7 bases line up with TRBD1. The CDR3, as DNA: TGTGCCAGCAGCCAAGACAGGGCCGTAGGAAACACCATATATTTT. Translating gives CASSQDRAVGNTIYF.